One sample yielded the 17 T cell receptor beta chains listed below, sequenced in a study of cytomegalovirus exposure and HLA in healthy donors. Both 60 Vbeta primers and 13 Jbeta primers went into the PCR. Sequencing was performed with immunoSEQ multiplex PCR; in TCRdb, only in-frame clones are kept and a portion is missing. The sample consists of some 120,000 clones, roughly four fifths of them appearing once. The sample taken for sequencing was PBMCs. The receptor source for this set is a woman aged 40-49 years in good health and CMV-seropositive.

This CDR3 is CASSPTPQDRVYGYTF. CDR3 DNA: TGTGCCAGCAGCCCTACCCCCCAGGACAGGGTCTATGGCTACACCTTC. V is TRBV7-2 and J is TRBJ1-2; 8 bases agree with TRBD1. CDR1 is SGHTA, CDR2 FQGNSA, per germline. This CDR3 has 16 amino acids. The trim removed 5 bases at V and 4 bases at J, leaving 12 bases unmatched. The full variable domain, in which reference TRBV7-2 and TRBJ1-2 provide the parts outside the CDR3, is GAGVSQSPSNKVTEKGKDVELRCDPISGHTALYWYRQSLGQGLEFLIYFQGNSAPDKSGLPSDRFSAERTGGSVSTLTIQRTQQEDSAVYLCASSPTPQDRVYGYTFGSGTRLTVV.

The rearrangement joins TRBV9 to TRBJ2-3; TRBD2 aligns across 11 bases. V lost 3 bases and J lost 13; bases outside the gene matches: 7. Germline values: CDR1 SGDLS, CDR2 YYNGEE. CDR3 size: 13 residues. This CDR3 is CASSALTSGGEYF. In DNA form, the CDR3 reads TGTGCCAGCAGCGCCCTCACTAGCGGGGGAGAGTATTTT.

The chain recombines TRBV6-1 with TRBJ1-2; 7 bases are a match to TRBD1. The CDR3 is made up of 13 amino acids. Trimming took 4 bases from V and 7 from J; bases not matched to a gene: 6. From germline, CDR1 is MNHNS and CDR2 SASEGT. CDR3 sequence (DNA): TGTGCCAGCAGTGTGACAGGGCAGGGTGGCTACACCTTC. Its protein product is CASSVTGQGGYTF.

This clone was observed once. The CDR3 bases are TGTGCCAGCAGCCCCCGACAGGGGGAATACTTAGGTGAAAAACTGTTTTTT. Translating it yields CASSPRQGEYLGEKLFF. The V call is TRBV9, the J call TRBJ1-4; TRBD1 matches at 9 bases. The V and J ends lost 4 bases and 7 bases, in that order; junction bases with no gene match: 14. The V gene's germline CDR1 is SGDLS and CDR2 YYNGEE. CDR3 length: 17 residues.

The chain carries TRBV27 and TRBJ2-7, with unresolved D. V was shortened by 4 bases and J by 0 bases, with 4 bases between the two germline ends. The CDR3 is made up of 12 amino acids. Germline loops: CDR1 MNHEY, CDR2 SMNVEV (reference sequence). DNA of the CDR3: TGTGCCAGCAGTTCCAACTCCTACGAGCAGTACTTC. Translation: CASSSNSYEQYF.

The chain uses TRBV27 and TRBJ2-7; a possible D gene is TRBD2 (5 bases). This CDR3 has 12 residues. Germline values: CDR1 MNHEY, CDR2 SMNVEV (reference sequence). V was cut by 6 bases and J by 3 bases, with 9 bases left in between. This chain's CDR3 is CASSHRGYEQYF. The CDR3 nucleotides read TGTGCCAGCAGCCACCGGGGCTACGAGCAGTACTTC.

The rearrangement uses TRBV9 and TRBJ2-3; the D gene is possibly TRBD2 (7 bases). The CDR3 has 16 amino acids. V was clipped by 3 bases and J by 2 bases, with 16 bases between them. Germline V lookup: CDR1 SGDLS, CDR2 YYNGEE. Here the CDR3 DNA reads TGTGCCAGCAGCGGGGAGGGGGTTGATAACACAGATACGCAGTATTTT. This encodes CASSGEGVDNTDTQYF.

V usage is TRBV27 and J usage is TRBJ1-6; 8 nucleotides match TRBD1. CDR3 length: 16 residues. V was pared by 0 bases and J by 7 bases, with 5 bases of the junction left unmatched. Germline assignment: CDR1 MNHEY and CDR2 SMNVEV (reference sequence). CDR3 protein: CASSLSGQGGNSPLHF. For the CDR3, the DNA is TGTGCCAGCAGTTTATCAGGACAGGGTGGGAATTCACCCCTCCACTTT.

The chain employs TRBV15 and TRBJ2-7; a possible D gene is TRBD2 (7 bases). Trimming stripped 6 bases from V and 3 bases from J, with 9 bases between. Per the germline V gene, CDR1 is LNHNV and CDR2 is YYDKDF (reference sequence). This CDR3 has 12 residues. The CDR3 loop reads CATRGGDYEQYF. The CDR3 DNA reads TGTGCCACCAGAGGGGGGGACTACGAGCAGTACTTC.

J is TRBJ2-7 and V is TRBV21-1; the table calls TRBD2, which could not be checked here. TRBV21-1 is given as a pseudogene. This CDR3 spans 11 amino acids. The DNA for the CDR3 is TGTGCCAGCAGCAATAGTTACGAGCAGTACTTC. It is translated as CASSNSYEQYF.

This chain uses TRBV28 with TRBJ1-2; D is perhaps TRBD1 (5 bases). The V end lost 3 bases, the J end lost 13 bases, and 18 bases lay between the germline ends. CDR3 size: 13 residues. Germline CDR1 MDHEN, CDR2 SYDVKM. The CDR3 region is CASSFGAPPASTF. Here the CDR3 DNA reads TGTGCCAGCAGTTTTGGGGCCCCCCCCGCTAGCACCTTC.

V usage is TRBV27 and J usage is TRBJ2-7, with no clear D. The CDR3 sequence is 15 residues long. With 4 bases removed from V and 7 bases from J, the gap between germline ends came to 20 bases. CDR1 is MNHEY and CDR2 is SMNVEV in the germline V gene (reference sequence). CDR3: CASSSPFSNPKEQYF. In DNA, the CDR3 is TGTGCCAGCAGTTCACCTTTTAGTAATCCAAAGGAGCAGTACTTC.

The rearrangement links TRBV18 to TRBJ2-7, with 8 bases matching TRBD1. Germline V gene sequence: CDR1 KGHSH, CDR2 LQKENI. V lost 2 bases and J lost 1; bases outside the gene matches: 7. This CDR3 contains 16 residues. This CDR3 reads CASSPWGQALSYEQYF. The CDR3 nucleotides read TGTGCCAGCTCACCATGGGGACAGGCCTTATCCTACGAGCAGTACTTC.

The chain links TRBV4-2 to TRBJ2-7; TRBD1 is a possible D gene (5 bases). V lost 6 bases and J 3 bases, leaving 21 bases between the germline ends. The CDR3 has 16 residues. Germline loops: CDR1 LGHNA, CDR2 YNFKEQ. For the CDR3, the DNA is TGTGCCAGCAGTCGCCTCTGGATAGGGGAATACTACGAGCAGTACTTC. Residues: CASSRLWIGEYYEQYF.

V gene TRBV28 combines with J gene TRBJ1-2, with TRBD1 as a possible D gene (6 bases). The CDR3 loop spans 14 amino acids. CDR1 MDHEN and CDR2 SYDVKM come from the germline V gene. The V end was cut by 5 bases, the J end by 2 bases, with 12 bases between. The CDR3 DNA sequence: TGTGCCAGCAGTGGGCGGGGGCGGAACTATGGCTACACCTTC. Translating gives CASSGRGRNYGYTF.

The CDR3 coding sequence is TGTGCCAGCAGTGGCGTTATTGACGGTCAAGCGGGGCATTTT. Encoded protein: CASSGVIDGQAGHF. The chain recombines TRBV6-5 with TRBJ1-5, with D unclear. In germline, CDR1 is MNHEY, CDR2 SVGAGI. The V and J ends lost 5 bases and 15 bases respectively, with 23 bases between them. This CDR3 is 14 amino acids long.

V gene TRBV2 combines with J gene TRBJ2-7, with TRBD1 matching 9 bases. J lost 4 bases, V lost 7 bases, and 5 bases had no gene match. The length of the CDR3 is 13 residues. CDR1 is SNHLY, CDR2 FYNNEI, per germline. In DNA form, the CDR3 reads TGTGCCAGCATGGGACAGGGCGGATACGAGCAGTACTTC. Translated, it gives CASMGQGGYEQYF.